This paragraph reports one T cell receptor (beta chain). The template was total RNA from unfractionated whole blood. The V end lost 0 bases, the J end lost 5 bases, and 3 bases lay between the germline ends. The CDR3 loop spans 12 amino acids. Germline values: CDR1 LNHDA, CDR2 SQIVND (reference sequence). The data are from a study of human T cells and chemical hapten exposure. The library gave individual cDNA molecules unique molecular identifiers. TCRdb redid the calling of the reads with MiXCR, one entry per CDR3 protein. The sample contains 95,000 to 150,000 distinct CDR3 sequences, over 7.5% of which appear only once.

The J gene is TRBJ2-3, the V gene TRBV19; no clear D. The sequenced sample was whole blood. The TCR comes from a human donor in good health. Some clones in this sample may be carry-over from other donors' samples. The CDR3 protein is CASSIEGDTQYF. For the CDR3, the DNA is TGTGCCAGTAGTATAGAAGGAGATACGCAGTATTTT.